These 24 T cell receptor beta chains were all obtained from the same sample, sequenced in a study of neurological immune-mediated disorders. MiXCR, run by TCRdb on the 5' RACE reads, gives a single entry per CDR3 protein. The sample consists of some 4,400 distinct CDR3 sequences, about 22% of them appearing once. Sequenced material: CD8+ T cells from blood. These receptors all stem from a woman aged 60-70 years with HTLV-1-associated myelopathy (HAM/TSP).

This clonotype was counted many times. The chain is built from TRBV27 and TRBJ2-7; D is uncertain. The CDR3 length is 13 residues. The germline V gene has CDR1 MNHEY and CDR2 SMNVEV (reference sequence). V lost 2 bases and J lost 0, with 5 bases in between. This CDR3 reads CASSLGDSYEQYF. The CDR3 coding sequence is TGTGCCAGCAGTTTAGGGGACTCCTACGAGCAGTACTTC.

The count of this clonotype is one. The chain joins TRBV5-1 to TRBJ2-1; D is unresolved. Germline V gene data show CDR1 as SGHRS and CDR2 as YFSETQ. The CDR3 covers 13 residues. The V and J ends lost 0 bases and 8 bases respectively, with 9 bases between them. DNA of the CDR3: TGCGCCAGCAGCTTGGGCTCGGGCCATGAGCAGTTCTTC. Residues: CASSLGSGHEQFF.

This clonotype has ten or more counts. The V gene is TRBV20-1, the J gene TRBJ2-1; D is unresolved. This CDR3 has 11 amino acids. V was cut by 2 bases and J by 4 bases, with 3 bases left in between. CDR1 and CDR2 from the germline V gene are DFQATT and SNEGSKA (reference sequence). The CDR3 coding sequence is TGCAGTGCTAGATTATACAATGAGCAGTTCTTC. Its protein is CSARLYNEQFF.

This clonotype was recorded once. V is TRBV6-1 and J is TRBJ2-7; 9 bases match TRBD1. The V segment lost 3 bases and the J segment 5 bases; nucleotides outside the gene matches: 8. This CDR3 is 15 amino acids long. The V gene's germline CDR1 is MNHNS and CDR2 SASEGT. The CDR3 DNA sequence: TGTGCCAGCAGTGATTCCGGGACAGGGTACCACGAGCAGTACTTC. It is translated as CASSDSGTGYHEQYF.

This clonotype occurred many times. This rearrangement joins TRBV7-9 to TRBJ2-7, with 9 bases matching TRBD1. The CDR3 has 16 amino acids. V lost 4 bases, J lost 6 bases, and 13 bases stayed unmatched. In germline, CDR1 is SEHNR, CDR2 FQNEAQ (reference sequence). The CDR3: CASSSENRDRVAEQYF. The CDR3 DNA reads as TGTGCCAGCAGCTCAGAGAACCGGGACAGGGTTGCCGAGCAGTACTTC.

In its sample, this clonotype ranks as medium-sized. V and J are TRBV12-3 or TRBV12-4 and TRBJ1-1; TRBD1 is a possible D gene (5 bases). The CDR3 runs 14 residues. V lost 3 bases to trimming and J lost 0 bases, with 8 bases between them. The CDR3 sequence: CASSFGTLNTEAFF. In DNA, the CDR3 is TGTGCCAGCAGTTTCGGGACTTTGAACACTGAAGCTTTCTTT.

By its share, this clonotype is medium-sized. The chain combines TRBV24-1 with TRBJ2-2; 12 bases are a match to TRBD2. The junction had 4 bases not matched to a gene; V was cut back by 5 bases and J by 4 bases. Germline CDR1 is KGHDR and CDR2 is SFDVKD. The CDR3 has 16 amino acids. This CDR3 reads CATSGGLAGSTGELFF. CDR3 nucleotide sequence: TGTGCCACCAGTGGTGGACTAGCGGGGTCCACCGGGGAGCTGTTTTTT.

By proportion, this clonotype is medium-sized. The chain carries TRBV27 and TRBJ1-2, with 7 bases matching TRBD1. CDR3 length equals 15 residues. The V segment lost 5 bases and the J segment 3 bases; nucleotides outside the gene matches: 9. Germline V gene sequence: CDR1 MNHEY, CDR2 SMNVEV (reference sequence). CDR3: CASSPTPQGHYGYTF. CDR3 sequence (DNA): TGTGCCAGCAGTCCCACCCCACAGGGGCACTATGGCTACACCTTC.

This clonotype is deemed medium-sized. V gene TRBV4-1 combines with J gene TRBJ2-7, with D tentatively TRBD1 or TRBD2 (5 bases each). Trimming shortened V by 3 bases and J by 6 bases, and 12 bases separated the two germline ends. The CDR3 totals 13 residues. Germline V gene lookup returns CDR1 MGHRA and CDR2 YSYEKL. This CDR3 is CASSQWLGTEQYF. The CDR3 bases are TGCGCCAGCAGCCAGTGGCTTGGGACCGAGCAGTACTTC.

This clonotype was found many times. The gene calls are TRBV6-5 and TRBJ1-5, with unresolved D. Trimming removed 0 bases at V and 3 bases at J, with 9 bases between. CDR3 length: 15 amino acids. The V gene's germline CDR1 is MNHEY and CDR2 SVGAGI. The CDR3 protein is CASSYSMGNNQPQHF. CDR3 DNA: TGTGCCAGCAGTTACTCGATGGGGAACAATCAGCCCCAGCATTTT.

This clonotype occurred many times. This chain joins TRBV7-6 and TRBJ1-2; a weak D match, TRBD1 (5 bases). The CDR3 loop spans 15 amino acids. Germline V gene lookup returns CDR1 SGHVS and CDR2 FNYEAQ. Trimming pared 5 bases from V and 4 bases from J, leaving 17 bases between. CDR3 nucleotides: TGTGCCAGCAGCCTCGAAGTAGGGGCCTCCTATGGCTACACCTTC. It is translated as CASSLEVGASYGYTF.

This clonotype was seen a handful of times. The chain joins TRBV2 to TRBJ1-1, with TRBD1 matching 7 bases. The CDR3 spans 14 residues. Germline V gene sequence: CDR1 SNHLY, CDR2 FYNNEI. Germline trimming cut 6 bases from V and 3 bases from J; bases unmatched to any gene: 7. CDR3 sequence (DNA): TGTGCCAGCAGGAACAGGGGTGGGTACACTGAAGCTTTCTTT. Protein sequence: CASRNRGGYTEAFF.

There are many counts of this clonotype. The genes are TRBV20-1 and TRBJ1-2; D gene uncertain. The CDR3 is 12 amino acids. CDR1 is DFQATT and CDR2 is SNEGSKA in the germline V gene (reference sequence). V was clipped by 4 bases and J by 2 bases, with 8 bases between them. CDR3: CSATTPNYGYTF. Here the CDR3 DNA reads TGCAGTGCTACTACACCAAACTATGGCTACACCTTC.

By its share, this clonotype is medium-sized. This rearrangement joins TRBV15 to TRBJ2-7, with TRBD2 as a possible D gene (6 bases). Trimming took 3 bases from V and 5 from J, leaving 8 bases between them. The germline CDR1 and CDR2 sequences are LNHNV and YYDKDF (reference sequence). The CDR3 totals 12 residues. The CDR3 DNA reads TGTGCCACCAGCAGCGGGGGACACGAGCAGTACTTC. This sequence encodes CATSSGGHEQYF.

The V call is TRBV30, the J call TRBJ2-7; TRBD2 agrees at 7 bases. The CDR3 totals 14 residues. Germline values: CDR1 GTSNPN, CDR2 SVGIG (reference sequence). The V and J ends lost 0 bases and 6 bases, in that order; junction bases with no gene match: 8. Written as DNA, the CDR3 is TGTGCCTGGAGTGTACTAGCGAAAAGAAGCGAGCAGTACTTC. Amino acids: CAWSVLAKRSEQYF.

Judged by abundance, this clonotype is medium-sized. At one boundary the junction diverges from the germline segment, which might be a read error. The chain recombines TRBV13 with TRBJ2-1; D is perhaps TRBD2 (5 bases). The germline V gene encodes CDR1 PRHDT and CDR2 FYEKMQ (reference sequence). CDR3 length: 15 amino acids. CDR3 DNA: TGTGCCAGCAGCGTAGGACTGAACTCCTACAATGAGCAGTTCTTC. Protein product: CASSVGLNSYNEQFF. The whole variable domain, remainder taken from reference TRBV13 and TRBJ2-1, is AAGVIQSPRHLIKEKRETATLKCYPIPRHDTVYWYQQGPGQDPQFLISFYEKMQSDKGSIPDRFSAQQFSDYHSELNMSSLELGDSALYFCASSVGLNSYNEQFFGPGTRLTVL.

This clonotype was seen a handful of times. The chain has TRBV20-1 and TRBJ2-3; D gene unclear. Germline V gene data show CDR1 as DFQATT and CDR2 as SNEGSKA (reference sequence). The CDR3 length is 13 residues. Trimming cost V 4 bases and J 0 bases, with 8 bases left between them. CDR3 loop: CSAIGRSTDTQYF. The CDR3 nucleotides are TGCAGTGCTATTGGGCGGAGCACAGATACGCAGTATTTT.

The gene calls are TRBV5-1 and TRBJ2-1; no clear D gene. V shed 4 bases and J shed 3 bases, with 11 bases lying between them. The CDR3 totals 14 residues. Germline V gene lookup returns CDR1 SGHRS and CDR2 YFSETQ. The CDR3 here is CASSRVPGYNEQFF. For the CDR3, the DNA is TGCGCCAGCAGCAGGGTCCCGGGCTACAATGAGCAGTTCTTC.

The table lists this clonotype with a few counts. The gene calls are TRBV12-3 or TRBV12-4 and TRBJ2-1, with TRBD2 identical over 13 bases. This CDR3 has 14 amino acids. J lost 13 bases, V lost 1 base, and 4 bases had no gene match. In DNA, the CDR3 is TGTGCCAGCAGTTTAGAAGGGACTAGCGGGAACCAGTTCTTC. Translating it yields CASSLEGTSGNQFF.

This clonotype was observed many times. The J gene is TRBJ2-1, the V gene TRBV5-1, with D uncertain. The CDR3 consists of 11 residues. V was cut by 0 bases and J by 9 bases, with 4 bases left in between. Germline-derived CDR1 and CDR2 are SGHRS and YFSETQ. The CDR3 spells CASSLGGEQFF. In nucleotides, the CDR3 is TGCGCCAGCAGCTTGGGGGGTGAGCAGTTCTTC. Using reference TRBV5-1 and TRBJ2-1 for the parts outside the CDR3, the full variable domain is KAGVTQTPRYLIKTRGQQVTLSCSPISGHRSVSWYQQTPGQGLQFLFEYFSETQRNKGNFPGRFSGRQFSNSRSEMNVSTLELGDSALYLCASSLGGEQFFGPGTRLTVL.

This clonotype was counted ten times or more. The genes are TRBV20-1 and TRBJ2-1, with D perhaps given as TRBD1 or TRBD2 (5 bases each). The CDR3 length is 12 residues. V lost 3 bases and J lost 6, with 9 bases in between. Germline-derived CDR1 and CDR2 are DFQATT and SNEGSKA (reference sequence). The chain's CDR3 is CSASPGGNEQFF. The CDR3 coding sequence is TGCAGTGCTAGTCCTGGGGGCAATGAGCAGTTCTTC.

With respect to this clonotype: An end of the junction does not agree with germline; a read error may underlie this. The CDR3 nucleotides read TGTGCCAGCATCTTAGGACCCGGCGGGCGGAACACTGAAGCTTTCTTT. Its translation is CASILGPGGRNTEAFF. This chain links TRBV7-2 with TRBJ1-1; D is unclear. The CDR3 is 16 residues long. Germline V gene data show CDR1 as SGHTA and CDR2 as FQGNSA.

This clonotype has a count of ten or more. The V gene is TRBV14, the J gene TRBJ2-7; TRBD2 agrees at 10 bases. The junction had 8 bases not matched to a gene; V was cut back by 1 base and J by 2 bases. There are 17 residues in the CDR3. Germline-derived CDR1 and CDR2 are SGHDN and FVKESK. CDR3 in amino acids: CASSQGVTSGQAYEQYF. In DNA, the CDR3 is TGTGCCAGCAGCCAAGGGGTGACTAGCGGGCAAGCCTACGAGCAGTACTTC.

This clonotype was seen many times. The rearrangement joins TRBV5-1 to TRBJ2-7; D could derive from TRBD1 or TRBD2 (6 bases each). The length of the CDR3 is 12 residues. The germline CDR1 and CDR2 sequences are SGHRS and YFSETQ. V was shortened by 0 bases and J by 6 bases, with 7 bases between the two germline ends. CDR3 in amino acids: CASSLEGGEQYF. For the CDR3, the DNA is TGCGCCAGCAGCTTGGAGGGGGGCGAGCAGTACTTC.